The 32 T cell receptor beta chains presented below share a single source sample, sequenced in a study of spatial heterogeneity in lung cancer. Study-wide points: Higher tumor mutation counts went along with higher counts of expanded intratumoral alpha and beta TCRs.

TCRdb ran MiXCR on the 5' RACE reads and lists one entry per CDR3 protein. The table lists thousands of distinct CDR3 sequences, approximately 12% of them singletons. Specified time point: sample taken at primary tumor resection. For these receptors, no antigen is known. The sequencing here drew on lung tumor tissue, taken at surgery. Receptor source: a male donor with early-stage non-small cell lung cancer.

This chain uses TRBV11-2 with TRBJ1-6; D is uncertain. V dropped 5 bases and J dropped 6 bases, with 2 bases sitting between them. Looked up from germline, CDR1 is SGHAT and CDR2 is FQNNGV. This CDR3 comprises 11 residues. The CDR3 region has the DNA TGTGCCAGCAGCCCTAATTCACCCCTCCACTTT. It codes for CASSPNSPLHF.

The table lists this clonotype with many counts. The J gene is TRBJ2-6, the V gene TRBV12-5, with 8 nucleotides matching TRBD1. V shed 2 bases, J shed 2 bases, and the junction held 5 bases outside the gene matches. Germline-derived CDR1 and CDR2 are LGHNT and FRNRAP. The CDR3 is 17 residues long. The chain's CDR3 is CASGLILQGAGANVLTF. For the CDR3, the DNA is TGTGCTAGTGGTTTGATACTACAGGGGGCTGGGGCCAACGTCCTGACTTTC.

This clonotype has ten or more counts. The chain uses TRBV20-1 and TRBJ2-7; TRBD2 aligns across 8 bases. J lost 0 bases, V lost 2 bases, and 3 bases had no gene match. The CDR3 sequence is 14 residues long. Per germline, CDR1 DFQATT and CDR2 SNEGSKA (reference sequence). The CDR3 region has the DNA TGCAGTGCTAGAATAGCGGGGAGCTCCTACGAGCAGTACTTC. Translating gives CSARIAGSSYEQYF.

This clonotype was counted many times. The rearrangement joins TRBV20-1 to TRBJ2-7; D is undetermined. There are 12 residues in the CDR3. V was cut by 7 bases and J by 5 bases, with 15 bases left in between. CDR1 and CDR2 from the germline V gene are DFQATT and SNEGSKA (reference sequence). The CDR3 DNA follows: TGCAGTGGCGAACGAGGTACCGACGAGCAGTACTTC. This codes for CSGERGTDEQYF.

This clonotype was picked up many times. This chain connects TRBV28 to TRBJ2-3, with a possible D match to TRBD2 (6 bases). The germline V gene encodes CDR1 MDHEN and CDR2 SYDVKM. The V gene lost 5 bases and the J gene lost 5 bases, with 17 bases spanning the gap. The CDR3 contains 15 residues. CDR3 bases: TGTGCCAGCAGTCCCTTTAGCGACGGGGGAGATACGCAGTATTTT. This codes for CASSPFSDGGDTQYF.

This clonotype was counted at least ten times. This chain connects TRBV30 to TRBJ2-2, with a weak D call TRBD2 (7 bases). Trimming took 3 bases from V and 1 from J, leaving 18 bases between them. The CDR3 is made up of 17 amino acids. The germline CDR1 and CDR2 sequences are GTSNPN and SVGIG (reference sequence). CDR3 residues: CAWRASRGGVNTGELFF. CDR3 in DNA: TGTGCCTGGAGAGCATCCAGGGGAGGGGTGAACACCGGGGAGCTGTTTTTT.

There are many counts of this clonotype. The chain combines TRBV4-3 with TRBJ2-1; 12 bases agree with TRBD2. The V gene end was trimmed by 2 bases and the J gene end by 9 bases; junction bases not matched to a gene: 5. This CDR3 is 15 amino acids long. Germline values: CDR1 LGHNA, CDR2 YSLEER. CDR3: CASSQTSGRLSEQFF. In nucleotides, the CDR3 is TGCGCCAGCAGCCAAACTAGCGGGAGGCTAAGTGAGCAGTTCTTC.

In this sample, this clonotype turned up many times. The J gene is TRBJ2-2, the V gene TRBV15; D not certain. The V gene's germline CDR1 is LNHNV and CDR2 YYDKDF (reference sequence). The CDR3 sequence is 13 residues long. V lost 3 bases, J lost 7 bases, and 9 bases lay in between. CDR3: CATSRDPGGELFF. The CDR3 nucleotides are TGTGCCACCAGCAGGGATCCGGGCGGGGAGCTGTTTTTT.

The chain links TRBV28 to TRBJ2-1; 8 bases map to TRBD2. The germline V gene encodes CDR1 MDHEN and CDR2 SYDVKM. The trim removed 1 base at V and 12 bases at J, leaving 5 bases unmatched. The CDR3 consists of 13 residues. The CDR3: CASSLSGGRRQFF. The CDR3 DNA is TGTGCCAGCAGTTTATCCGGCGGGAGGAGGCAGTTCTTC.

This clonotype ranks as medium-sized (0.01 to 0.1%). This chain joins TRBV4-3 and TRBJ1-5; 10 bases are a match to TRBD1. V was clipped by 2 bases and J by 2 bases; unmatched bases: 3. The CDR3 is 16 amino acids. The germline V gene has CDR1 LGHNA and CDR2 YSLEER. The DNA for the CDR3 is TGCGCCAGCAGCCAACACGGGACAGGGGGCAATCAGCCCCAGCATTTT. This sequence encodes CASSQHGTGGNQPQHF.

This clonotype was counted ten times or more. The chain has TRBV2 and TRBJ2-3, with 9 bases fitting TRBD2. Germline CDR1 SNHLY, CDR2 FYNNEI. The CDR3 is made up of 15 amino acids. V lost 2 bases and J lost 5; bases outside the gene matches: 5. The CDR3 DNA follows: TGTGCCAGCAGTGAACATAGCGGGAGTGGAGATACGCAGTATTTT. This translates into CASSEHSGSGDTQYF. The full variable domain, with the rest looked up from reference TRBV2 and TRBJ2-3, is EPEVTQTPSHQVTQMGQEVILRCVPISNHLYFYWYRQILGQKVEFLVSFYNNEISEKSEIFDDQFSVERPDGSNFTLKIRSTKLEDSAMYFCASSEHSGSGDTQYFGPGTRLTVL.

This clonotype was detected many times. This chain uses TRBV6-6 with TRBJ1-3, with 7 bases matching TRBD1. V lost 6 bases and J lost 8; bases outside the gene matches: 7. This CDR3 spans 13 amino acids. CDR1 and CDR2 from the germline V gene are MNHNY and SVGAGI (reference sequence). The CDR3 DNA reads as TGTGCCAGCAGCCCGCGACAGGGTGACACCATATATTTT. Its translation is CASSPRQGDTIYF.

This clonotype was found many times. The rearrangement links TRBV4-1 to TRBJ2-1; 10 bases are a match to TRBD2. The CDR3 loop spans 18 amino acids. Germline trimming cut 4 bases from V and 0 bases from J; bases unmatched to any gene: 9. Germline values: CDR1 MGHRA, CDR2 YSYEKL. The CDR3 loop is CASSRGLAEGSSYNEQFF. The DNA of the CDR3 is TGCGCCAGCAGCCGAGGACTAGCGGAGGGGAGCTCCTACAATGAGCAGTTCTTC.

The chain carries TRBV12-3 or TRBV12-4 and TRBJ1-4, with a possible D match to TRBD1 (5 bases). V gave up 5 bases and J gave up 8 bases, with 15 bases separating them. The CDR3 spans 14 residues. The CDR3: CASSNGGVSEKLFF. The DNA for the CDR3 is TGTGCCAGCAGTAACGGGGGAGTAAGCGAAAAACTGTTTTTT.

This clonotype was seen repeatedly, ten times or more. The V and J genes are TRBV20-1 and TRBJ1-1; 9 nucleotides align to TRBD1. J lost 3 bases, V lost 8 bases, and 4 bases had no gene match. CDR1 is DFQATT, CDR2 SNEGSKA, per germline (reference sequence). CDR3 length: 12 amino acids. In DNA form, the CDR3 reads TGCAGTTCGACAGGGGGGCACACTGAAGCTTTCTTT. This codes for CSSTGGHTEAFF.

There are many counts of this clonotype. The chain has TRBV7-8 and TRBJ2-1; 13 bases are a match to TRBD2. The CDR3 loop spans 18 amino acids. Germline CDR1 is SGHVS and CDR2 is FQNEAQ. V was pared by 2 bases and J by 6 bases, with 10 bases of the junction left unmatched. The CDR3 region is CASSLILAGGPVGNEQFF. The CDR3, as DNA: TGTGCCAGCAGCTTAATACTAGCGGGAGGGCCAGTAGGCAATGAGCAGTTCTTC.

This clonotype showed up many times. The chain employs TRBV2 and TRBJ2-4; D unresolved. This CDR3 comprises 14 residues. The germline V gene has CDR1 SNHLY and CDR2 FYNNEI. The V and J ends lost 1 base and 5 bases respectively, with 9 bases between them. CDR3 DNA sequence: TGTGCCAGCAGTGAAGGATGGAGCCAAAACATTCAGTACTTC. Translated: CASSEGWSQNIQYF.

Judged by abundance, this clonotype is medium-sized. The chain has TRBV2 and TRBJ1-5; 7 bases are a match to TRBD1. CDR1 SNHLY and CDR2 FYNNEI come from the germline V gene. J gave up 7 bases and V 1 base, and 4 bases lay outside the gene matches. This CDR3 region has 14 residues. The CDR3 nucleotides are TGTGCCAGCAGTGAAGAGGGGGCAGGGCAGCCCCAGCATTTT. It yields the protein CASSEEGAGQPQHF.

This clonotype was seen ten or more times. J is TRBJ1-1 and V is TRBV7-9; no definite D call. The CDR3 totals 12 residues. Trimming took 2 bases from V and 4 from J, leaving 5 bases between them. The V gene's germline CDR1 is SEHNR and CDR2 FQNEAQ (reference sequence). The CDR3: CASSLLATEAFF. The CDR3 region has the DNA TGTGCCAGCAGCTTATTGGCCACTGAAGCTTTCTTT.

This clonotype was seen more than once but under ten times. The V gene is TRBV6-1, the J gene TRBJ1-6, with D unresolved. Germline values: CDR1 MNHNS, CDR2 SASEGT. The CDR3 is 14 residues long. Trimming removed 2 bases at V and 10 bases at J, with 12 bases between. This CDR3 reads CASSEQTLYSPLHF. CDR3 sequence (DNA): TGTGCCAGCAGTGAACAGACTTTGTACTCACCCCTCCACTTT.

This clonotype was seen many times. The chain couples TRBV10-3 to TRBJ2-7, with TRBD2 matching 7 bases. CDR3 length: 12 amino acids. From germline, CDR1 is ENHRY and CDR2 SYGVKD. V lost 0 bases to trimming and J lost 13 bases; unmatched junction nucleotides: 6. The CDR3 bases are TGTGCCATCAGTGAGTCGGAGACTAGCAGTTACTTC. Amino acid sequence: CAISESETSSYF.

Sample share makes this clonotype medium-sized. The genes are TRBV20-1 and TRBJ2-7; a weak D match, TRBD2 (6 bases). Trimming removed 6 bases at V and 0 bases at J, with 15 bases between. Germline values: CDR1 DFQATT, CDR2 SNEGSKA (reference sequence). The CDR3 runs 14 residues. The DNA for the CDR3 is TGCAGTGCCCGGGATCGGGGGTTCTCCTACGAGCAGTACTTC. Translated, it gives CSARDRGFSYEQYF.

The table lists this clonotype with many counts. This chain uses TRBV27 with TRBJ2-7; 8 positions match TRBD2. The CDR3 extends over 15 amino acids. V lost 4 bases to trimming and J lost 3 bases; unmatched junction nucleotides: 8. CDR1 is MNHEY, CDR2 SMNVEV, per germline (reference sequence). The CDR3 sequence: CASSSGASGYYEQYF. CDR3 nucleotides: TGTGCCAGCAGTTCTGGGGCTAGCGGGTACTACGAGCAGTACTTC.

The chain recombines TRBV29-1 with TRBJ2-1, with TRBD1 matching over 8 bases. CDR1 is SQVTM and CDR2 is ANQGSEA in the germline V gene. The CDR3 is made up of 15 amino acids. With 7 bases clipped from V and 9 bases from J, the junction kept 17 bases outside the gene matches. CDR3 bases: TGCAGCGGCGGCCCAGGGCAGGGGGCGTTTCGTGAGCAGTTCTTC. Translation gives CSGGPGQGAFREQFF.

This clonotype is termed medium-sized. The chain combines TRBV7-3 with TRBJ2-5, with 7 bases aligning to TRBD1. The CDR3 spans 13 residues. Germline V gene sequence: CDR1 SGHTA, CDR2 FQGTGA. With V trimmed by 4 bases and J by 5 bases, 4 bases remained unmatched. The CDR3 DNA follows: TGTGCCAGCAGCTCCGGACAGGCGGAGACCCAGTACTTC. This translates into CASSSGQAETQYF.

This chain connects TRBV3-1 to TRBJ1-1; no firm D call. Germline V gene lookup returns CDR1 LGHDT and CDR2 YNNKEL (reference sequence). The V gene lost 4 bases and the J gene lost 3 bases, with 12 bases spanning the gap. The CDR3 loop spans 14 amino acids. The CDR3 DNA sequence: TGTGCCAGCAGCCCAAGAGGAGCCTACACTGAAGCTTTCTTT. Its translation: CASSPRGAYTEAFF. The whole variable domain, filled in from reference TRBV3-1 and TRBJ1-1, reads DTAVSQTPKYLVTQMGNDKSIKCEQNLGHDTMYWYKQDSKKFLKIMFSYNNKELIINETVPNRFSPKSPDKAHLNLHINSLELGDSAVYFCASSPRGAYTEAFFGQGTRLTVV.

By its share, this clonotype is medium-sized (0.01 to 0.1%). The chain combines TRBV4-1 with TRBJ2-1, with D possibly TRBD2 on 5 matching bases. Germline V gives CDR1 MGHRA, CDR2 YSYEKL. The V gene lost 3 bases and the J gene lost 6 bases, with 21 bases spanning the gap. The CDR3 spans 17 residues. The CDR3 bases are TGCGCCAGCAGCCAGAAGACCAGCGGCAGCTACACCAATGAGCAGTTCTTC. Its protein product is CASSQKTSGSYTNEQFF.

By share of the sample, this clonotype is medium-sized (0.01 to 0.1%). V and J are TRBV15 and TRBJ2-3, with TRBD1 matching over 7 bases. Germline CDR1 and CDR2: LNHNV and YYDKDF (reference sequence). The CDR3 is made up of 13 amino acids. With V trimmed by 2 bases and J by 5 bases, 1 base remained unmatched. The CDR3, as DNA: TGTGCCACCAGCAGACCAGGGGGAGATACGCAGTATTTT. Protein product: CATSRPGGDTQYF.

This clonotype was detected only a few times. V is TRBV7-8 and J is TRBJ2-5; 8 positions agree with TRBD1. The CDR3 is made up of 16 amino acids. Trimming at V came to 8 bases and at J to 0 bases, leaving 11 bases not matched to a gene. Germline CDR1 is SGHVS and CDR2 is FQNEAQ. The CDR3 protein is CASSPIPGGDQETQYF. Here the CDR3 DNA reads TGTGCCAGCTCACCAATCCCAGGGGGCGACCAAGAGACCCAGTACTTC.

This clonotype qualifies as medium-sized (0.01 to 0.1%). The chain has TRBV28 and TRBJ1-4, with D perhaps TRBD1 (5 bases). Germline V gives CDR1 MDHEN, CDR2 SYDVKM. This CDR3 spans 14 amino acids. The germline V and J ends were trimmed by 8 bases and 5 bases, with 15 bases remaining between them. The CDR3 loop is CASSTGTQNEKLFF. The DNA of the CDR3 is TGTGCCAGCTCGACCGGGACCCAAAATGAAAAACTGTTTTTT.

The chain carries TRBV27 and TRBJ1-2; 8 bases agree with TRBD1. CDR3 length equals 13 residues. Germline assignment: CDR1 MNHEY and CDR2 SMNVEV (reference sequence). V trimming: 5 bases; J trimming: 4 bases; junction bases outside the gene matches: 3. CDR3 in DNA: TGTGCCAGCAGTGGAGGGACAGGCTATGGCTACACCTTC. As protein: CASSGGTGYGYTF.

This clonotype is judged medium-sized. This chain links TRBV7-9 with TRBJ2-7; D is unclear. The CDR3 has 12 amino acids. CDR1 and CDR2 (germline): SEHNR, FQNEAQ (reference sequence). V lost 1 base and J lost 3, with 4 bases in between. CDR3 DNA: TGTGCCAGCAGCTTAGGGGTCTACGAGCAGTACTTC. Protein product: CASSLGVYEQYF.